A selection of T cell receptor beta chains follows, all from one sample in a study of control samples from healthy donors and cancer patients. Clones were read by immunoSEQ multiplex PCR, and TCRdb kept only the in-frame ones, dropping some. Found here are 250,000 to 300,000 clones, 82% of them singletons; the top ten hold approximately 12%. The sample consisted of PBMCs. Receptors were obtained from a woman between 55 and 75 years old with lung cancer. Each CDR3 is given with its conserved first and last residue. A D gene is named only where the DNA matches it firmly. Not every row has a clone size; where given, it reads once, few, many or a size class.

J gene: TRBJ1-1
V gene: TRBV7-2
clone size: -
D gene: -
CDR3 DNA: TGTGCCAGCAGCTACATCCCAGGGAACACTGAAGCTTTCTTT
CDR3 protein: CASSYIPGNTEAFF

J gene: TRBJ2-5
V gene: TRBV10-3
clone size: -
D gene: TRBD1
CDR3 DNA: TGTGCCATCAGTGGAGGGGGCGGTGAGACCCAGTACTTC
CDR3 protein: CAISGGGGETQYF

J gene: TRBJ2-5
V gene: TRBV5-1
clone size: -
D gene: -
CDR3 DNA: TGCGCCAGCAGCTTGGATACAGGGTCCCAAGAGACCCAGTACTTC
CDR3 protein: CASSLDTGSQETQYF

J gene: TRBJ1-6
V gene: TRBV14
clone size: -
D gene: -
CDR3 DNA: TGTGCCAGCAGCCAGTCTTATAATTCACCCCTCCACTTT
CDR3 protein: CASSQSYNSPLHF

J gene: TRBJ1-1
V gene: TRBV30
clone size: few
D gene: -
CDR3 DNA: TGTGCCTGGAAAGGCCTCGGGAACACTGAAGCTTTCTTT
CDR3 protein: CAWKGLGNTEAFF

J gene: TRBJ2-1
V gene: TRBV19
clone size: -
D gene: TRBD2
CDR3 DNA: TGTGCCAGTAGCCTAGCGGGAGTTCTTCGGGAGCAGTTCTTC
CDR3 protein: CASSLAGVLREQFF

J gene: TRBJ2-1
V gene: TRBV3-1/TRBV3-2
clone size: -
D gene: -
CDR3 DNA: TGTGCCAGCAGCCCCCGATCAAGACAGCAGTTCTTC
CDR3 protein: CASSPRSRQQFF

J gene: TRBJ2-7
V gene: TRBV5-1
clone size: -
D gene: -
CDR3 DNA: TGCGCCAGCAGCTTTACCCAGGGGATTAGGTACGAGCAGTACTTC
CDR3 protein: CASSFTQGIRYEQYF

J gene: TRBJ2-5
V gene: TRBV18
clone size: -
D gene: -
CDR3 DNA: TGTGCCAGCTCACCCCTGGACACATCCGAGACCCAGTACTTC
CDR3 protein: CASSPLDTSETQYF

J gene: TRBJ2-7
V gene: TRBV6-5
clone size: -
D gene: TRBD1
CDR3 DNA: TGTGCCAGCAGTTACTCCGCAGGGGGCAACGAGCAGTACTTC
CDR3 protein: CASSYSAGGNEQYF

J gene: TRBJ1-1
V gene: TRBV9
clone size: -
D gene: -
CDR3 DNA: TGTGCCAGCAGCGTAGATGACAGCATGAACACTGAAGCTTTCTTT
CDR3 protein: CASSVDDSMNTEAFF

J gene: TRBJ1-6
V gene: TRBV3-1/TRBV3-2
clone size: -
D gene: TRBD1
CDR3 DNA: TGTGCCAGCAGCCGAACAAGAGGGACAGGGTCAGGTTCACCCCTCCACTTT
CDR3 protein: CASSRTRGTGSGSPLHF

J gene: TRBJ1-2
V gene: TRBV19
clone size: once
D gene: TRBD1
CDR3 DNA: TGTGCCAGTACCCCCGGACAGGGTCTGGGTGGCTACACCTTC
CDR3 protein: CASTPGQGLGGYTF

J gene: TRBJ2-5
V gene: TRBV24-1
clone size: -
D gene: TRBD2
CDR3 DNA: TGTGCCACCAGTGGTGGTAGCGGGAGTTGGCAAGAGACCCAGTACTTC
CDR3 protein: CATSGGSGSWQETQYF

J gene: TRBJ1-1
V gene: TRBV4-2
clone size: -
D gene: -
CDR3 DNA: TGTGCCAGCAGCCAAGTTGTGGGGGGCCAATTGACTGAAGCTTTCTTT
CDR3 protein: CASSQVVGGQLTEAFF

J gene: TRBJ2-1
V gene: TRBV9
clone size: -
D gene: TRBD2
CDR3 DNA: TGTGCCAGCAGCGCGGGGACTAGCGGACACAATGAGCAGTTCTTC
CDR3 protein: CASSAGTSGHNEQFF

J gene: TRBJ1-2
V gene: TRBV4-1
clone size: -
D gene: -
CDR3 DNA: TGCGCCAGCAGCCAAGAATCGCGGTCAGTGACCGCGAACTATGGCTACACCTTC
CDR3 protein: CASSQESRSVTANYGYTF

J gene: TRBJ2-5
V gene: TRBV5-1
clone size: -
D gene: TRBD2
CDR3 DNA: TGCGCCAGCACTACAGCCGGGACTAGGCAAGAGACCCAGTACTTC
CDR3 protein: CASTTAGTRQETQYF

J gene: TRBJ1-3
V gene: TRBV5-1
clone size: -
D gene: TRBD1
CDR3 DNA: TGCGCCAGCAGCTTGGGAGTTGGGACAGGTCCCTCTGGAAACACCATATATTTT
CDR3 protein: CASSLGVGTGPSGNTIYF

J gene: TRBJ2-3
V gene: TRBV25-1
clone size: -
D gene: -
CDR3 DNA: TGTGCCAGCAGCACAAGCACAGATACGCAGTATTTT
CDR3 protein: CASSTSTDTQYF

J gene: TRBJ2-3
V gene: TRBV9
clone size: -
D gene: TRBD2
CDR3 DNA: TGTGCCAGCAGCTCAACCGGGACTAGCGCCAACACAGATACGCAGTATTTT
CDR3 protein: CASSSTGTSANTDTQYF

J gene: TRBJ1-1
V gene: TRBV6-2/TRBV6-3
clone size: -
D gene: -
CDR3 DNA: TGTGCCAGCAGTTACTCGCGGATGAACACTGAAGCTTTCTTT
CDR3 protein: CASSYSRMNTEAFF

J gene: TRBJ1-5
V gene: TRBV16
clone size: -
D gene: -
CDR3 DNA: TGTGCCAGCAGCCCAGAGGGTAGCAATCAGCCCCAGCATTTT
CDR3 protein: CASSPEGSNQPQHF

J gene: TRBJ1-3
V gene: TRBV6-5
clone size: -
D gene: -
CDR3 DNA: TGTGCCAGCAGCCGGACGGTCTCTGGAAACACCATATATTTT
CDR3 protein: CASSRTVSGNTIYF

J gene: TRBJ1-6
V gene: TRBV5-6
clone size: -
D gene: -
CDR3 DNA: TGTGCCAGCAGCGGCGACCCGGCGGATTCACCCCTCCACTTT
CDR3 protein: CASSGDPADSPLHF

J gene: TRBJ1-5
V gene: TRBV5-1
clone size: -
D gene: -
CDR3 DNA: TGCGCCAGCAGCCTAGAACCTTTGGGACCCCAGCATTTT
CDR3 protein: CASSLEPLGPQHF

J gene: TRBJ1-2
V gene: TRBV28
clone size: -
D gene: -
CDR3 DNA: TGTGCCAGCAGATCCGGGGGGCGGGGTATGGGCTACACCTTC
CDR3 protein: CASRSGGRGMGYTF

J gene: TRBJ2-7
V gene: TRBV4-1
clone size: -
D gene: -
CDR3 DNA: TGCGCCAGCAGAGATCGCTACGAGCAGTACTTC
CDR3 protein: CASRDRYEQYF

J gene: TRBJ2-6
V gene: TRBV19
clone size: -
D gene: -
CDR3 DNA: TGTGCCAGTAGTATCGCCAGGGCTGGGGCCAACGTCCTGACTTTC
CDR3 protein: CASSIARAGANVLTF

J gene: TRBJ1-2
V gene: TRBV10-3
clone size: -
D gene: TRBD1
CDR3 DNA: TGTGCCGGCAGCAGGGGGGGCGGCTATGGCTACACCTTC
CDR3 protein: CAGSRGGGYGYTF

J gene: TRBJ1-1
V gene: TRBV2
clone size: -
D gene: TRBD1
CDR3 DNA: TGTGCCAGCACCGTCGAGAGACAGGGTACGGGGACTGAAGCTTTCTTT
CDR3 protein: CASTVERQGTGTEAFF

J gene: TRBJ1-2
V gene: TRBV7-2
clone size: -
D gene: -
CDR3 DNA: TGTGCCAGCAGCTTTTCCAGCTCCTATGGCTACACCTTC
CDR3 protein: CASSFSSSYGYTF

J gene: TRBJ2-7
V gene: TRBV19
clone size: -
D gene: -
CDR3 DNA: TGTGCCAGTAGTACGAGCTGGGAGCAGTACTTC
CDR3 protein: CASSTSWEQYF

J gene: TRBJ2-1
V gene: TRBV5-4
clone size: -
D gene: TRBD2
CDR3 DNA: TGTGCCAGCAGTTCAAGCGGGATCAATCCCTACAATGAGCAGTTCTTC
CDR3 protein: CASSSSGINPYNEQFF

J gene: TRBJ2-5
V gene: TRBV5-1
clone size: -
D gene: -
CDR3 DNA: TGCGCCACTAGACAGGGACTCCAAGAGACCCAGTACTTC
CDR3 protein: CATRQGLQETQYF

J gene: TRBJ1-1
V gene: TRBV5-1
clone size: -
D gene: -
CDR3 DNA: TGCGCCAGCAGCTTGGACACAGCTAGGAACACTGAAGCTTTCTTT
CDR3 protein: CASSLDTARNTEAFF

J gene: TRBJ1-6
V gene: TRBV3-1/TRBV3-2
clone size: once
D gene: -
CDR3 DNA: TGTGCCAGCAGCCGTGTCTCCAATAATTCACCCCTCCACTTT
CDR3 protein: CASSRVSNNSPLHF

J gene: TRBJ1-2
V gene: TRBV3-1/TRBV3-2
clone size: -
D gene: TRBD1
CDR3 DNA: TGTGCCAGCAGCCAATGGGACAGGGCTGATGGCTACACCTTC
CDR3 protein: CASSQWDRADGYTF

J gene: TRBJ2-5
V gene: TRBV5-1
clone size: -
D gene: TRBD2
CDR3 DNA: TGCGCCAGCAGCTTGGTCATAACTAGCGGCGCTACTCAAGAGACCCAGTACTTC
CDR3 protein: CASSLVITSGATQETQYF

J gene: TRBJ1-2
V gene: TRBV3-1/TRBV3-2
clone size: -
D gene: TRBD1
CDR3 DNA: TGTGCCAGCAGCCACTCGGACAGGGTGGTATATGGCTACACCTTC
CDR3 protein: CASSHSDRVVYGYTF

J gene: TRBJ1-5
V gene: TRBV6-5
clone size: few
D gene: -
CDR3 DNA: TGTGCCAGCAGTTACTCCCTCCCCGGAGAGGGGCAGCCCCAGCATTTT
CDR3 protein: CASSYSLPGEGQPQHF

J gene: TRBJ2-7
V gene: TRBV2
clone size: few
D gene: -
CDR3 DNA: TGTGCCAGCAGTGCTCAACCCGGGGCTGAGGACGAGCAGTACTTC
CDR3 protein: CASSAQPGAEDEQYF

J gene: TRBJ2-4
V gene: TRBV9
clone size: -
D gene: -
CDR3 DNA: TGTGCCAGCAGCACCCGGGGAGACATTCAGTACTTC
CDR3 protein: CASSTRGDIQYF